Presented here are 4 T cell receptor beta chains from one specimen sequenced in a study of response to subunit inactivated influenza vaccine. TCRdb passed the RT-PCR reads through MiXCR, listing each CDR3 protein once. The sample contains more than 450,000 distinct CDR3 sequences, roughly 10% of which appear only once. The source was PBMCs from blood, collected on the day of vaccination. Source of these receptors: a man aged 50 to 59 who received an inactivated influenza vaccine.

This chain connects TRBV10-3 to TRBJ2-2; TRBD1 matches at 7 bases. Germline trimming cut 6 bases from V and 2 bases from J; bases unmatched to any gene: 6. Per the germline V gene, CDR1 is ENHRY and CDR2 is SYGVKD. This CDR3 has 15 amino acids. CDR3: CAISGTDQNTGELFF. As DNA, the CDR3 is TGTGCCATCAGCGGGACAGACCAAAACACCGGGGAGCTGTTTTTT.

In nucleotides, the CDR3 is TGTGCCAGCAGCTTACCCCGGACGAGTCAAGAGACCCAGTACTTC. Protein: CASSLPRTSQETQYF. V is TRBV5-6 and J is TRBJ2-5; no reliable D call. Germline-derived CDR1 and CDR2 are SGHDT and YYEEEE. Between the trimmed V and J ends, which lost 2 bases and 2 bases, there was a span of 13 bases. The CDR3 is 15 residues long.

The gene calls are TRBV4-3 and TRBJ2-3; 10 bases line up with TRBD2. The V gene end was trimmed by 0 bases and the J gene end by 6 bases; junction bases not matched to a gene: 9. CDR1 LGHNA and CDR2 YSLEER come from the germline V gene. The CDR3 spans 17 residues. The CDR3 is CASSQDFGGLAPDTQYF. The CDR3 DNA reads TGCGCCAGCAGCCAAGATTTTGGGGGACTAGCGCCCGATACGCAGTATTTT.

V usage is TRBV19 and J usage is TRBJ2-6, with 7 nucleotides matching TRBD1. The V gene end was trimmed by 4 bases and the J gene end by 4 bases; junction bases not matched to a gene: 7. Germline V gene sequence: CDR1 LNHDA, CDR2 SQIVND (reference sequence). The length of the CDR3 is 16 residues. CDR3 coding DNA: TGTGCCAGTAGTACGACACAGGGGTACGGGGCCAACGTCCTGACTTTC. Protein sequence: CASSTTQGYGANVLTF.